The T cell receptor beta chain under discussion was sequenced for a study of blood T cell repertoires in COVID-19. Clones were read by immunoSEQ multiplex PCR, and TCRdb kept only the in-frame ones, dropping some. The data contain more than 250,000 clones, roughly 86% of them seen just once; the ten biggest clones take up roughly 5.3%. This TCR derives from a young woman who had recovered from COVID-19. Material for sequencing was PBMCs or T cells enriched from blood (not recorded which).

The CDR3 here is CASSPLGQGYEQYF. As DNA, the CDR3 is TGTGCCAGCTCGCCTTTGGGACAGGGGTACGAGCAGTACTTC. J is TRBJ2-7 and V is TRBV18, with TRBD1 matching over 10 bases. Losses at the gene ends were 6 bases for V and 4 bases for J; bases not matched to a gene: 6. CDR1 is KGHSH and CDR2 is LQKENI in the germline V gene. The CDR3 covers 14 residues.